The 9 T cell receptor beta chains below were found in one sample sequenced in a study of T cell responses to AZD1222 COVID-19 vaccine. The data were produced by immunoSEQ multiplex PCR, yet TCRdb's version contains in-frame clones alone and is incomplete. The data hold approximately 270,000 clones, with 90% to 95% observed a single time. Sequencing was performed on peripheral blood, taken 28 days after the second AZD1222 dose. All receptors derive from an adult who received the AZD1222 COVID-19 vaccine.

The rearrangement joins TRBV6-4 to TRBJ2-7; TRBD1 matches 7 bases. Germline CDR1 and CDR2: MRHNA and SNTAGT. With 7 bases clipped from V and 6 bases from J, the junction kept 6 bases outside the gene matches. CDR3 length: 12 amino acids. The CDR3 bases are TGTGCCAGCAAGGGGGCCGACGGCGAGCAGTACTTC. Its translation is CASKGADGEQYF.

The chain joins TRBV5-8 to TRBJ2-7; 8 positions agree with TRBD1. Germline CDR1 and CDR2: SGHTS and YDEGEE. The CDR3 length is 12 residues. Unmatched junction bases numbered 3, after V lost 4 bases and J lost 6 bases. In DNA, the CDR3 is TGTGCCAGCAGCCAGACAGGGGTCGAGCAGTACTTC. This encodes CASSQTGVEQYF.

The chain uses TRBV2 and TRBJ2-7; D possibly corresponds to TRBD1 (6 bases). This CDR3 has 15 residues. Germline V gene lookup returns CDR1 SNHLY and CDR2 FYNNEI. Trimming pared 9 bases from V and 0 bases from J, leaving 18 bases between. CDR3 protein: CASARTVPSSYEQYF. The CDR3 DNA follows: TGTGCCAGTGCTAGGACAGTTCCCTCCTCCTACGAGCAGTACTTC.

V gene TRBV18 combines with J gene TRBJ2-7, with D tentatively TRBD1 (6 bases). CDR3 size: 16 residues. Deletions cut 5 bases from V and 3 bases from J, with 20 bases between. CDR1 KGHSH and CDR2 LQKENI come from the germline V gene. This chain's CDR3 is CASSSNRDKFYYEQYF. The CDR3, as DNA: TGTGCCAGCTCAAGCAACCGGGACAAATTTTACTACGAGCAGTACTTC.

V gene TRBV5-6 combines with J gene TRBJ1-3; D unclear. Trimming removed 4 bases at V and 2 bases at J, with 19 bases between. Germline V gene data show CDR1 as SGHDT and CDR2 as YYEEEE. The CDR3 is made up of 17 amino acids. The DNA for the CDR3 is TGTGCCAGCAGCCTCCGGGGTGGAGGGCCCACTGGAAACACCATATATTTT. Residues: CASSLRGGGPTGNTIYF.

The chain is built from TRBV27 and TRBJ1-6, with TRBD1 matching 7 bases. V gave up 2 bases and J gave up 9 bases; unmatched junction bases: 7. The CDR3 has 15 amino acids. From germline, CDR1 is MNHEY and CDR2 SMNVEV (reference sequence). CDR3 coding DNA: TGTGCCAGCAGTTTAAGGACAGGAGTAAGTTCACCCCTCCACTTT. Translating it yields CASSLRTGVSSPLHF.

The V gene is TRBV2, the J gene TRBJ1-2; TRBD1 is a possible D gene (5 bases). V lost 2 bases, J lost 3 bases, and 13 bases lay in between. CDR3 size: 15 residues. Germline V gene data show CDR1 as SNHLY and CDR2 as FYNNEI. The CDR3 is CASSEIGLGDYGYTF. The CDR3 DNA follows: TGTGCCAGCAGTGAAATTGGATTGGGGGACTATGGCTACACCTTC.

The chain uses TRBV30 and TRBJ1-5; no definite D call. V gave up 0 bases and J gave up 1 base, with 4 bases separating them. CDR3 length: 13 residues. Looked up from germline, CDR1 is GTSNPN and CDR2 is SVGIG (reference sequence). The CDR3 spells CAWSVTSNQPQHF. CDR3 nucleotide sequence: TGTGCCTGGAGTGTAACCAGCAATCAGCCCCAGCATTTT.

The J gene is TRBJ1-2, the V gene TRBV7-6; D gene uncertain. V was clipped by 5 bases and J by 10 bases, with 11 bases between them. The CDR3 covers 11 residues. The germline V gene has CDR1 SGHVS and CDR2 FNYEAQ. Written as DNA, the CDR3 is TGTGCCAGCAGCGCCGACACGGACTACACCTTC. This codes for CASSADTDYTF.